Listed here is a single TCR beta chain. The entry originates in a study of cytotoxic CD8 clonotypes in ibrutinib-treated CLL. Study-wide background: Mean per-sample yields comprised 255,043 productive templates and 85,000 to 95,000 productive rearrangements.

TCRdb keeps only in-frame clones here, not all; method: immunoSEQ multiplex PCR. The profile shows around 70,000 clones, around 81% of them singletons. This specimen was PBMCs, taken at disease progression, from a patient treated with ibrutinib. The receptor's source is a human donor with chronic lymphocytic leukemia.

CDR3: CASSQALTTGGRETQYF. DNA for the CDR3: TGCGCCAGCAGCCAAGCCCTCACGACAGGGGGCCGGGAGACCCAGTACTTC. The rearrangement links TRBV4-1 to TRBJ2-5; 10 positions agree with TRBD1. Germline assignment: CDR1 MGHRA and CDR2 YSYEKL. J lost 5 bases, V lost 1 base, and 10 bases had no gene match. CDR3 size: 17 residues.